This TCR beta chain emerged from a study of T cells in Graves' hyperthyroidism and ophthalmopathy (dated by TCRdb to between 2018 and 2021). Regarding the study in general: Peripheral blood samples were taken at the time of initial diagnosis, prior to any treatment. The roughly 94 discovery patients were randomly divided into training and test sets at a 7:3 ratio. The paper describes TCR Vbeta CDR3 sequencing of 135 peripheral blood samples, made up of about 41 ophthalmopathy patients, 70 to 75 hyperthyroidism patients and 17 progressor patients. To identify distinguishing TCR V-J signatures, a discovery cohort of around 98 patients was used, comprising 43 with Graves' ophthalmopathy and some 60 with stable Graves' hyperthyroidism. In addition, the study compared T-cell repertoires in thyroid tissue and in blood from roughly six Graves' hyperthyroidism patients. Whether ophthalmopathy could be predicted prospectively was tested in an independent validation cohort made up of 18 to 20 hyperthyroidism patients plus 17 patients who later progressed to ophthalmopathy. Following sampling, methimazole starting at 30 mg daily was given to hyperthyroidism patients, and high-dose intravenous methylprednisolone was given to ophthalmopathy patients.

Stable Graves' hyperthyroidism was defined as no progression to ophthalmopathy during 18 months of follow-up. Hyperthyroidism patients were aged 18 to 65 years and newly diagnosed, with disease duration of less than 2 months. Patients with uncontrolled infections, other autoimmune diseases, pregnancy or lactation were excluded. Clinical symptoms, serum thyroxine and TRAb, thyroid ultrasound, and orbital computed tomography formed the basis for the diagnoses. PBMCs were separated from over 9 ml of fresh peripheral blood using Ficoll-Paque density gradient centrifugation. Trizol reagent was used to extract total RNA, and RNA quality was then checked on an Agilent 2100 Bioanalyzer. This clonotype has a count of ten or more. Its antigen specificity is not known. No base qualities exist here, and no much larger clone lies one base off it. The CDR3 measures 16 amino acids from cysteine to phenylalanine. The DNA shown is the 48-base CDR3, in frame from base 1. Trimming removed 1 base from V and 1 base from J, leaving 13 bases between the germline ends. Looking up the germline V gene yields CDR1 SGHRS and CDR2 YFSETQ.

Overall study outcomes, separate from this receptor: Most expanded thyroid clonotypes (frequency above 0.001) were also detected in blood, a finding suggesting that blood repertoires may reflect thyroid immune responses. No statistical method was used to fix the sample size in advance, and group allocation was not hidden from the investigators. Ophthalmopathy was separated from stable hyperthyroidism by a 13 V-J signature model, with about 86% sensitivity and 81% to 83% specificity obtained in cross-validation and 80%/75% obtained in testing. In validation, the model predicted progression to ophthalmopathy with 65% to 71% sensitivity and about 72% specificity, a median of approximately 6.5 months before onset.

The TCR beta CDR3 regions were amplified from the RNA transcripts. The TCR CDR3 was subjected to a first round of RT-PCR using the HTBI primer set and the Qiagen OneStep RT-PCR kit. The libraries were constructed in a second round of multiplex PCR and then size-selected and purified. The libraries were sequenced on an Illumina HiSeq2000 using paired-end 100 bp reads. In the paper's pipeline: SOAPnuke was used to process the raw data, removing reads that contained adapters or uncalled bases, had a mean Phred below 15, or lacked an exact match to the constant primer or identifier. COPE v1.2.5 was used to merge the high-quality paired reads, and each unique nucleotide sequence was defined as a clonotype. MiTCR v1.1 was used to align the clonotypes against IMGT TRBV, TRBD and TRBJ reference segments. Only V-J combinations with frequency above 0.0001, covering about 99% of repertoires, were analysed. A TCS score was defined as the ratio of F50 (clonal expansion) to E x V (chaos), with BLOSUM62-based TCRdist applied between CDR3 peptides within each V-J. Welch's t-statistics and random forest reduced several hundred V-J features to 10 to 15, which were used in a naive Bayes classifier (R e1071). TCRdb reran the public reads through fastp at Q25 and MiXCR, keeping productive beta chains. Rows merge per CDR3 protein into single entries with the most common DNA and genes. These V and J calls originate from TCRdb's pipeline instead of the authors' own analysis. The sample data list a few hundred thousand distinct CDR3 sequences, and approximately 20% of these were observed just once. About 45% of the sample is in the top ten clones.

Material: blood. The sequence was collected from a middle-aged man with Graves' hyperthyroidism. The chain uses TRBV5-1 and TRBJ2-3, with the D gene too uncertain to name. Here the CDR3 is given as CASSLNSGFGTDTQYF. DNA sequence: TGCGCCAGCAGCTTGAATTCTGGGTTTGGCACAGATACGCAGTATTTT. The CDR3 plus the reference TRBV5-1 and TRBJ2-3 genes for the other parts give the full variable domain: KAGVTQTPRYLIKTRGQQVTLSCSPISGHRSVSWYQQTPGQGLQFLFEYFSETQRNKGNFPGRFSGRQFSNSRSEMNVSTLELGDSALYLCASSLNSGFGTDTQYFGPGTRLTVL.